This entry is about one T cell receptor beta chain. Trimming removed 5 bases at V and 7 bases at J, with 19 bases between. Looked up from germline, CDR1 is SGHKS and CDR2 is YYEKEE (reference sequence). This CDR3 spans 14 amino acids. Libraries were prepared by immunoSEQ multiplex PCR; TCRdb keeps only in-frame clonotypes and omits some of them. The sample lists approximately 84,000 clones; about 91% were seen once. This sample stems from a study of OX40 agonist ivuxolimab in advanced cancers. Study context: A mean age of 60 years, range about 20 to 85, was recorded, and 82.7% were male.

This TCR came from an adult with an advanced solid tumor such as melanoma, head and neck, liver or kidney cancer. The V and J genes are TRBV5-5 and TRBJ2-7; D uncertain. Material: CD4+ or CD8+ T cells sorted from blood, obtained in a trial of the OX40 agonist ivuxolimab. The CDR3 nucleotides are TGTGCCAGCAGTCCGGGCGGCCTGGGGTGGGAGCAGTACTTC. As protein: CASSPGGLGWEQYF.